This is a list of T cell receptor beta chains from one sample in a study of CD8+CD57+ T cells in acquired aplastic anemia. TCRdb itself ran the reads through MiXCR, one entry per CDR3 protein. The sample records just over 200,000 distinct CDR3 sequences, over 55% being singletons. The specimen sequenced was sorted CD4+, CD8+, or CD8+CD57+ T cells (not recorded which) from PBMCs. These receptors all stem from a human donor with aplastic anemia. CDR3s include the opening cysteine and the closing phenylalanine or tryptophan. D genes are given only for firm matches. Only part of the rows carry a size: once, few, many, or a class if the clone is expanded.

CDR3 DNA: TGTGCCAGCAGTCGCAGGGGTGTGAACACTGAAGCTTTCTTT
CDR3 protein: CASSRRGVNTEAFF
D gene: -
V gene: TRBV6-6
clone size: many
J gene: TRBJ1-1

CDR3 DNA: TGTGCCAGCAGTGATCGAGCTAGCGGTTTCGGGGAGCAGTTCTTC
CDR3 protein: CASSDRASGFGEQFF
D gene: TRBD2
V gene: TRBV2
clone size: -
J gene: TRBJ2-1

CDR3 DNA: TGCAGTGCTAGAGTGATCGGGATCAATGAGCAGTTCTTC
CDR3 protein: CSARVIGINEQFF
D gene: -
V gene: TRBV20-1
clone size: -
J gene: TRBJ2-1

CDR3 DNA: TGTGCCACCAGCAGAGGTGGGACGCTTCCCACCTTCTACGAGCAGTACTTC
CDR3 protein: CATSRGGTLPTFYEQYF
D gene: -
V gene: TRBV15
clone size: many
J gene: TRBJ2-7

CDR3 DNA: TGTGCCACCAGCAGCCCCAGGGGGCGGGCTGAAGCTTTCTTT
CDR3 protein: CATSSPRGRAEAFF
D gene: TRBD1
V gene: TRBV15
clone size: once
J gene: TRBJ1-1

CDR3 DNA: TGTGCCAGCAGCTTAATCCCGATCGGGCAGGGCCTTAGCACAGATACGCAGTATTTT
CDR3 protein: CASSLIPIGQGLSTDTQYF
D gene: -
V gene: TRBV7-3
clone size: -
J gene: TRBJ2-3

CDR3 DNA: TGTGCCATCAGCGAGCCCCCCACCGGGGAGCTGTTTTTT
CDR3 protein: CAISEPPTGELFF
D gene: -
V gene: TRBV10-3
clone size: -
J gene: TRBJ2-2

CDR3 DNA: TGTGCCAGCAGCTTTTATCAGGGAATGACAGATACGCAGTATTTT
CDR3 protein: CASSFYQGMTDTQYF
D gene: -
V gene: TRBV11-2
clone size: few
J gene: TRBJ2-3

CDR3 DNA: TGCAGTGCTAGAGGGGATCCGGGACTCGGAAAACTGTTTTTT
CDR3 protein: CSARGDPGLGKLFF
D gene: -
V gene: TRBV20-1
clone size: -
J gene: TRBJ1-4

CDR3 DNA: TGCGCCAGCAGTGAAGACTCTCTGACGAGCAATGAGCAGTTCTTC
CDR3 protein: CASSEDSLTSNEQFF
D gene: -
V gene: TRBV10-1
clone size: -
J gene: TRBJ2-1

CDR3 DNA: TGTGCCGGCAGACGGGACAATAACTATGGCTACACCTTC
CDR3 protein: CAGRRDNNYGYTF
D gene: -
V gene: TRBV5-1
clone size: -
J gene: TRBJ1-2

CDR3 DNA: TGTGCTAGCAGCTTGGGACTAGCGGGGCACAATGAGCAGTTCTTC
CDR3 protein: CASSLGLAGHNEQFF
D gene: TRBD2
V gene: TRBV7-7
clone size: -
J gene: TRBJ2-1

CDR3 DNA: TGCGCCAGCAGCACCGGTATCGGGGCGGGGCAGTTCTTC
CDR3 protein: CASSTGIGAGQFF
D gene: -
V gene: TRBV5-1
clone size: -
J gene: TRBJ2-1

CDR3 DNA: TGTGCCAGCGGGGACAGGGGATACACTGAAGCTTTCTTT
CDR3 protein: CASGDRGYTEAFF
D gene: TRBD1
V gene: TRBV7-9
clone size: -
J gene: TRBJ1-1

CDR3 DNA: TGTGCCACCAGCAGAGATCCCTTATTTGAAGCTTTCTTT
CDR3 protein: CATSRDPLFEAFF
D gene: -
V gene: TRBV15
clone size: -
J gene: TRBJ1-1

CDR3 DNA: TGTGCCAGCAGCTTTCCTCGATCTGGAAACACCATATATTTT
CDR3 protein: CASSFPRSGNTIYF
D gene: -
V gene: TRBV7-9
clone size: -
J gene: TRBJ1-3

CDR3 DNA: TGTGCCAGCAGTGTAGGACATATGAACACTGAAGCTTTCTTT
CDR3 protein: CASSVGHMNTEAFF
D gene: -
V gene: TRBV28
clone size: -
J gene: TRBJ1-1

CDR3 DNA: TGCAGCGTTGTTAACGGGTCCTCCTACGAGCAGTACTTC
CDR3 protein: CSVVNGSSYEQYF
D gene: -
V gene: TRBV29-1
clone size: -
J gene: TRBJ2-7

CDR3 DNA: TGTGCCAGCACGCCCCATGACTACAGGGGTCGGAACACTGAAGCTTTCTTT
CDR3 protein: CASTPHDYRGRNTEAFF
D gene: TRBD1
V gene: TRBV25-1
clone size: -
J gene: TRBJ1-1

CDR3 DNA: TGCGCCAGCAGCCCCGACAGGGTCTTAGGTGAGACCCAGTACTTC
CDR3 protein: CASSPDRVLGETQYF
D gene: TRBD1
V gene: TRBV5-1
clone size: many
J gene: TRBJ2-5

CDR3 DNA: TGCAGTGAAGCGCTTTCGGGCCCCTACGAGCAGTACTTC
CDR3 protein: CSEALSGPYEQYF
D gene: -
V gene: TRBV20-1
clone size: -
J gene: TRBJ2-7

CDR3 DNA: TGTGCCACCAGTGAATTCCAGGGAGGCACAGATACGCAGTATTTT
CDR3 protein: CATSEFQGGTDTQYF
D gene: -
V gene: TRBV24-1
clone size: -
J gene: TRBJ2-3

CDR3 DNA: TGTGCCAGCAGTTACGGACTAACTGGAAACACCATATATTTT
CDR3 protein: CASSYGLTGNTIYF
D gene: -
V gene: TRBV6-5
clone size: -
J gene: TRBJ1-3

CDR3 DNA: TGTGCCAGCAGCTTCACGGGCCTCAACGAGCAGTACTTC
CDR3 protein: CASSFTGLNEQYF
D gene: -
V gene: TRBV5-8
clone size: -
J gene: TRBJ2-7

CDR3 DNA: TGTGCCAGCAGCCCCGGGACAGGGAGGGCCGATACGCAGTATTTT
CDR3 protein: CASSPGTGRADTQYF
D gene: TRBD1
V gene: TRBV6-5
clone size: few
J gene: TRBJ2-3

CDR3 DNA: TGTGCCAGCAGTGAGGGGACAGGGGCCGACGAGCAGTACTTC
CDR3 protein: CASSEGTGADEQYF
D gene: TRBD1
V gene: TRBV6-9
clone size: -
J gene: TRBJ2-7

CDR3 DNA: TGTGCCAGCAGCGCCCGCCCTGTAAGGGACAGGGGGCTGGGAAACACCATATATTTT
CDR3 protein: CASSARPVRDRGLGNTIYF
D gene: TRBD1
V gene: TRBV9
clone size: -
J gene: TRBJ1-3

CDR3 DNA: TGTGCCAGCAGTTCCTATCCAAAAGGGGTAGAGCAGTACTTC
CDR3 protein: CASSSYPKGVEQYF
D gene: -
V gene: TRBV2
clone size: -
J gene: TRBJ2-7

CDR3 DNA: TGTGCCACCAGTGATGAGGGGGCTGCAGATACGCAGTATTTT
CDR3 protein: CATSDEGAADTQYF
D gene: TRBD1
V gene: TRBV24-1
clone size: few
J gene: TRBJ2-3

CDR3 DNA: TGTGCCATCAGTGAGAGTCTAGCGGGCCCCTACGAGCAGTACTTC
CDR3 protein: CAISESLAGPYEQYF
D gene: TRBD2
V gene: TRBV10-3
clone size: few
J gene: TRBJ2-7

CDR3 DNA: TGTGCCAGCAGCCCGACTGACCGGGACAGGGAGATGGAGACCCAGTACTTC
CDR3 protein: CASSPTDRDREMETQYF
D gene: TRBD1
V gene: TRBV14
clone size: many
J gene: TRBJ2-5

CDR3 DNA: TGTGCCAGCAGCCTGCATGCAGAGAACAATCAGCCCCTGCATTTT
CDR3 protein: CASSLHAENNQPLHF
D gene: -
V gene: TRBV4-2
clone size: -
J gene: TRBJ1-5

CDR3 DNA: TGTGCCAGCAGTTACACAGACAATGAGCAGTTCTTC
CDR3 protein: CASSYTDNEQFF
D gene: -
V gene: TRBV2
clone size: few
J gene: TRBJ2-1

CDR3 DNA: TGTGCCAGCAGCGGGTCCTACGAGCAGTACTTC
CDR3 protein: CASSGSYEQYF
D gene: -
V gene: TRBV19
clone size: many
J gene: TRBJ2-7

CDR3 DNA: TGTGCCAGCAGCCCGCAGTGGGGAACTTACAATGAGCAGTTCTTC
CDR3 protein: CASSPQWGTYNEQFF
D gene: -
V gene: TRBV7-9
clone size: -
J gene: TRBJ2-1

CDR3 DNA: TGTGCCACCCAGGCGCGACAGGGAGGTCAGCCCCAGCATTTT
CDR3 protein: CATQARQGGQPQHF
D gene: TRBD1
V gene: TRBV24-1
clone size: -
J gene: TRBJ1-5

CDR3 DNA: TGTGCCATCAGTGAGTCAGGGGAGGGTTGGCGCCCTTTCCAAGAGACCCAGTACTTC
CDR3 protein: CAISESGEGWRPFQETQYF
D gene: TRBD2
V gene: TRBV10-3
clone size: -
J gene: TRBJ2-5

CDR3 DNA: TGTGCCAGCAGGACAGGGGGCAATCAGCCCCAGCATTTT
CDR3 protein: CASRTGGNQPQHF
D gene: TRBD1
V gene: TRBV7-9
clone size: once
J gene: TRBJ1-5

CDR3 DNA: TGTGCCAGCAGTGACGGGACTAGCGGGTACACCTTC
CDR3 protein: CASSDGTSGYTF
D gene: -
V gene: TRBV2
clone size: -
J gene: TRBJ1-2

CDR3 DNA: TGTGCTAGTGGTTTTACAGATTCCTACGAGCAGTACTTC
CDR3 protein: CASGFTDSYEQYF
D gene: -
V gene: TRBV12-5
clone size: many
J gene: TRBJ2-7

CDR3 DNA: TGTGCCAGCAGCTCCCCTGGGGATAAGCAGTTCTTC
CDR3 protein: CASSSPGDKQFF
D gene: -
V gene: TRBV7-6
clone size: -
J gene: TRBJ2-1

CDR3 DNA: TGCGCCAGCAGCTTGGTGCGGGGACCTGGGGATACGCAGTATTTT
CDR3 protein: CASSLVRGPGDTQYF
D gene: -
V gene: TRBV5-1
clone size: -
J gene: TRBJ2-3

CDR3 DNA: TGTGCCAGCAGCGTTATGTCTGGTGAGCAGTTCTTC
CDR3 protein: CASSVMSGEQFF
D gene: -
V gene: TRBV9
clone size: -
J gene: TRBJ2-1

CDR3 DNA: TGTGCCAGCAGCTTGCGGGCGGAGAATCAGCCCCAGCATTTT
CDR3 protein: CASSLRAENQPQHF
D gene: -
V gene: TRBV5-5
clone size: -
J gene: TRBJ1-5